The 15 T cell receptor beta chains listed next were all sequenced from one sample in a study of human T cells and chemical hapten exposure (dated by TCRdb to the early 2020s). The sample's time point label is to be understood as: healthy volunteer bleed at 2 weeks. Total RNA was isolated from unfractionated whole blood collected in Tempus Blood RNA tubes. Receptor libraries were prepared by RACE. Sequencing was carried out with a NextSeq 500. In-frame beta chains were kept once TCRdb had trimmed the public reads at Q25 with fastp and called clones with MiXCR. Entries that share a CDR3 protein sequence are merged under the most common genes and DNA. Recorded for this sample are roughly 49,000 distinct CDR3 sequences; roughly 4% of them occurred a single time. The ten top clones hold about 1.5% of the sample. Input material: whole blood. The receptor source for this set is a female donor in good health. Some clones in this sample may be carry-over from other donors' samples.

This clonotype was counted many times. V and J are TRBV6-2 or TRBV6-3 and TRBJ2-5; D possibly corresponds to TRBD2 (5 bases). Germline loops: CDR1 MNHEY, CDR2 SVGEGT. V was clipped by 5 bases and J by 4 bases, with 35 bases between them. There are 21 residues in the CDR3. The CDR3 spells CASSPGSSHYYWETYVETQYF. The CDR3 coding sequence is TGTGCCAGCAGTCCCGGCTCCTCTCACTACTATTGGGAGACCTACGTAGAGACCCAGTACTTC.

This clonotype came up many times. The V and J genes are TRBV4-3 and TRBJ1-5; TRBD1 aligns across 9 bases. The V gene's germline CDR1 is LGHNA and CDR2 YSLEER. CDR3 length: 14 amino acids. J gave up 6 bases and V 2 bases, and 2 bases lay outside the gene matches. The CDR3 reads CASSQTGGGQPQHF. CDR3 nucleotide sequence: TGCGCCAGCAGCCAAACAGGGGGCGGTCAGCCCCAGCATTTT.

In this sample, this clonotype turned up many times. The chain combines TRBV12-3 or TRBV12-4 with TRBJ2-3; no reliable D call. The CDR3 runs to 14 residues. Between the trimmed V and J ends, which lost 6 bases and 2 bases, there was a span of 12 bases. The CDR3 nucleotides read TGTGCCAGCAGCAGCCTCTCAAACACAGATACGCAGTATTTT. Its translation: CASSSLSNTDTQYF.

This clonotype was counted at least ten times. The rearrangement joins TRBV20-1 to TRBJ1-1; 9 nucleotides align to TRBD1. CDR1 and CDR2 (germline): DFQATT, SNEGSKA (reference sequence). This CDR3 is built from 15 residues. The V segment lost 6 bases and the J segment 4 bases; nucleotides outside the gene matches: 12. In nucleotides, the CDR3 is TGCAGTGCCGGGCAAACAGGGGGCTGGGGCACTGAAGCTTTCTTT. Its protein is CSAGQTGGWGTEAFF.

This clonotype was counted at least ten times. The rearrangement uses TRBV6-2 or TRBV6-3 and TRBJ2-1; D unclear. The germline V and J ends were trimmed by 0 bases and 4 bases, with 7 bases remaining between them. The CDR3 is made up of 14 amino acids. Germline CDR1 reads MNHEY; CDR2 reads SVGEGT. Here the CDR3 reads CASSYSLVYNEQFF. The CDR3 DNA reads as TGTGCCAGCAGTTACTCCCTGGTATACAATGAGCAGTTCTTC.

This clonotype was seen ten or more times. The chain joins TRBV2 to TRBJ2-5; tentatively, D is TRBD1 or TRBD2 (5 bases each). Trimming stripped 6 bases from V and 1 base from J, with 18 bases between. This CDR3 region has 16 residues. CDR1 is SNHLY, CDR2 FYNNEI, per germline. The DNA of the CDR3 is TGTGCCAGCAGATCCCCCTTCTTGGGGACCCAAGAGACCCAGTACTTC. Amino acids: CASRSPFLGTQETQYF.

Many counts were recorded for this clonotype. The CDR3 sequence: CASSSGQIRMEKLFF. DNA for the CDR3: TGCGCCAGCAGCTCCGGACAGATTAGGATGGAAAAACTGTTTTTT. The chain has TRBV5-1 and TRBJ1-4; D is perhaps TRBD1 (6 bases). Germline V gene sequence: CDR1 SGHRS, CDR2 YFSETQ. V shed 3 bases and J shed 8 bases, with 17 bases lying between them. The CDR3 is 15 amino acids.

This clonotype was observed at least ten times. This chain joins TRBV7-2 and TRBJ2-7; 9 positions match TRBD1. V was pared by 5 bases and J by 3 bases, with 5 bases of the junction left unmatched. Germline V gene sequence: CDR1 SGHTA, CDR2 FQGNSA. The CDR3 consists of 14 residues. CDR3 in DNA: TGTGCCAGCAGCCCGACAGGGGGGAACTACGAGCAGTACTTC. This translates into CASSPTGGNYEQYF.

This clonotype was observed many times. The chain is built from TRBV25-1 and TRBJ1-1; the D gene is possibly TRBD1 (5 bases). The germline V and J ends were trimmed by 1 base and 7 bases, with 16 bases remaining between them. Germline V gene sequence: CDR1 MGHDK, CDR2 SYGVNS. CDR3 length: 15 residues. CDR3 amino acids: CASSESPGARLEAFF. CDR3 sequence (DNA): TGTGCCAGCAGTGAATCCCCCGGGGCCAGACTTGAAGCTTTCTTT. Drawing the rest from reference TRBV25-1 and TRBJ1-1, the complete variable domain is EADIYQTPRYLVIGTGKKITLECSQTMGHDKMYWYQQDPGMELHLIHYSYGVNSTEKGDLSSESTVSRIRTEHFPLTLESARPSHTSQYLCASSESPGARLEAFFGQGTRLTVV.

This clonotype was recorded many times. This rearrangement joins TRBV18 to TRBJ2-7; 9 nucleotides align to TRBD2. This CDR3 contains 15 residues. V lost 8 bases to trimming and J lost 1 base; unmatched junction nucleotides: 9. Germline assignment: CDR1 KGHSH and CDR2 LQKENI. CDR3 sequence: CASLLETSGSYEQYF. The CDR3 DNA reads TGTGCCAGCCTTCTTGAGACTAGCGGTTCCTACGAGCAGTACTTC.

This clonotype appeared many times. The gene calls are TRBV12-3 or TRBV12-4 and TRBJ1-2, with 7 bases matching TRBD1. V lost 7 bases to trimming and J lost 3 bases; unmatched junction nucleotides: 8. The CDR3 is 14 amino acids. For the CDR3, the DNA is TGTGCCAGCACCCAGGGACAGCTACACTATGGCTACACCTTC. Translation: CASTQGQLHYGYTF.

Many counts were recorded for this clonotype. This chain links TRBV7-9 with TRBJ1-5, with 10 bases aligning to TRBD1. The germline gives CDR1 SEHNR, CDR2 FQNEAQ (reference sequence). The CDR3 is 19 residues long. J lost 4 bases, V lost 2 bases, and 14 bases had no gene match. The CDR3, as DNA: TGTGCCAGCAGCTTAAAGGGCCTGCCCGGGACAGGGGTAAATCAGCCCCAGCATTTT. Encoded protein: CASSLKGLPGTGVNQPQHF.

This clonotype occurred many times. V gene TRBV3-1 combines with J gene TRBJ1-1; D gene ambiguous. Trimming removed 7 bases at V and 8 bases at J, with 11 bases between. CDR3 size: 11 residues. Looked up from germline, CDR1 is LGHDT and CDR2 is YNNKEL (reference sequence). CDR3: CASMREFEAFF. The CDR3 DNA reads TGTGCCAGCATGCGGGAGTTCGAAGCTTTCTTT.

This clonotype has a count of ten or more. The chain links TRBV21-1 to TRBJ2-7; the listed D gene, TRBD1, was not tested against the DNA. TRBV21-1 is described as a pseudogene. The CDR3 is made up of 18 amino acids. The CDR3 sequence is CASSKGGVRAYPTYEQYF. The CDR3 DNA sequence: TGTGCCAGCAGCAAAGGGGGGGTGCGGGCTTACCCAACCTACGAGCAGTACTTC.

The chain couples TRBV5-5 to TRBJ2-2; no definite D call. The length of the CDR3 is 15 residues. V was pared by 1 base and J by 6 bases, with 13 bases between. CDR1 and CDR2 from the germline V gene are SGHKS and YYEKEE (reference sequence). The CDR3 spells CASSLLIRSAGELFF. CDR3 DNA sequence: TGTGCCAGCAGCTTGCTCATTCGGAGCGCCGGGGAGCTGTTTTTT.